The rows below give T cell receptor beta chains drawn from one sample of a study of beta chain features in type 1 diabetes. TCRdb's copy holds only in-frame clones and misses some; the assay was immunoSEQ multiplex PCR. In the table there are hundreds of thousands of clones, over 11% of which are singletons. Sequenced: naive CD4+ T cells from blood. The source is a man aged 18-30 years with type 1 diabetes. CDR3s include the opening cysteine and the closing phenylalanine or tryptophan. D genes are given only for firm matches. A row's size may be missing; if present it is once, few, many or a size class.

>few|TRBJ1-5|NA|TRBV7-2
TGTGCCAGCAGCCCCTCCGGGACCTTCGAGCCCCAGCATTTT
CASSPSGTFEPQHF
>NA|TRBJ2-3|TRBD2|TRBV27
TGTGCCAGCAGTTTCGGGACTAGCGGGAGTTTGCCGCAGTATTTT
CASSFGTSGSLPQYF
>few|TRBJ1-2|NA|TRBV4-2
TGTGCCAGCAGCCAAGATTCCTACAATGGCTACACCTTC
CASSQDSYNGYTF
>few|TRBJ1-6|NA|TRBV30
TGTGCCTGGAGTGTAAGACATAATTCACCCCTCCACTTT
CAWSVRHNSPLHF
>few|TRBJ1-1|NA|TRBV14
TGTGCCAGCAGGGCTACAGGGCCCAGTGTTTTCTTT
CASRATGPSVFF
>NA|TRBJ1-3|NA|TRBV5-4
TGTGCCAGCAGGCCCACTCCAGTGAGCTCTGGAAACACCATATATTTT
CASRPTPVSSGNTIYF
>NA|TRBJ1-2|NA|TRBV28
TGTGCCAGCAACCGAGGAAACTATGGCTACACCTTC
CASNRGNYGYTF
>few|TRBJ2-7|NA|TRBV28
TGTGCCAGCAGTAGTCCAGGACAGTCCTACGAGCAGTACTTC
CASSSPGQSYEQYF
>few|TRBJ2-3|TRBD2|TRBV9
TGTGCCAGCAGCTCTGGGGCTAGCGGTGGAGGCACAGATACGCAGTATTTT
CASSSGASGGGTDTQYF
>NA|TRBJ1-1|NA|TRBV10-3
TGTGCCATCAGTGCAAACATGAACACTGAAGCTTTCTTT
CAISANMNTEAFF
>NA|TRBJ2-7|NA|TRBV7-2
TGTGCCAGCAGCTACGGACGCTACGAGCAGTACTTC
CASSYGRYEQYF
>few|TRBJ2-2|NA|TRBV7-9
TGTGCCAGCAGCCAAATAGAACTTCGAAGCGGGGAGCTGTTTTTT
CASSQIELRSGELFF
>NA|TRBJ1-1|NA|TRBV29-1
TGCAGCGCCTCTTTGGGAGCGAACACTGAAGCTTTCTTT
CSASLGANTEAFF
>few|TRBJ2-7|NA|TRBV11-2
TGTGCCAGCAGATCAACCAGGGCCCTATCCTACGAGCAGTACTTC
CASRSTRALSYEQYF
>few|TRBJ1-6|NA|TRBV30
TGTGCCTGGAGTGTACCTTCAGCAAATTCACCCCTCCACTTT
CAWSVPSANSPLHF
>few|TRBJ1-1|NA|TRBV12-5
TGTGCTAGTGGTTCCTCCGGTGCTACGAACACTGAAGCTTTCTTT
CASGSSGATNTEAFF
>NA|TRBJ2-5|TRBD1|TRBV10-3
TGTGCCATCAGGACTACAGGGGGAATGGTGGAGACCCAGTACTTC
CAIRTTGGMVETQYF
>NA|TRBJ2-3|NA|TRBV28
TGTGCCAGCAGTTCACCTAGGGGAGATACGCAGTATTTT
CASSSPRGDTQYF